The rows below give T cell receptor beta chains drawn from one sample of a study of blood T cells in healthy people across ages. Via MiXCR, TCRdb re-called the 5' RACE reads, giving one row per CDR3 protein. This table holds roughly 1,500,000 distinct CDR3 sequences, around 42% found once. Sequencing was performed on blood. All receptors come from a young woman in good health. Both conserved end residues are part of each CDR3. The D gene is left open where the match is weak. Clone size, where shown, is once, few, many, or a class for clones that have expanded.

>TRBJ2-1|TRBD1|-|TRBV6-7
CASISDRGDEQFF
TGTGCCAGCATAAGCGACAGGGGCGATGAGCAGTTCTTC
>TRBJ2-7|-|few|TRBV10-2
CASREGPGWDEQYF
TGCGCCAGCAGGGAGGGGCCGGGTTGGGACGAGCAGTACTTC
>TRBJ2-1|-|-|TRBV19
CAINKGTNYNEQFF
TGTGCCATTAACAAGGGGACAAATTACAATGAGCAGTTCTTC
>TRBJ2-1|TRBD2|few|TRBV6-1
CASSPPGTSGRNEQFF
TGTGCCAGCAGTCCTCCCGGGACTAGCGGGAGAAATGAGCAGTTCTTC
>TRBJ2-5|-|-|TRBV20-1
CSARWLEGETQYF
TGCAGTGCCCGCTGGCTCGAGGGTGAGACCCAGTACTTC
>TRBJ2-1|-|-|TRBV6-2/TRBV6-3
CASRRGNGEQFF
TGTGCCAGCAGGCGCGGGAACGGAGAGCAGTTCTTC
>TRBJ2-1|-|-|TRBV9
CASSVAQVARVEQFF
TGTGCCAGCAGCGTAGCTCAGGTAGCGCGGGTGGAGCAGTTCTTC
>TRBJ1-1|-|few|TRBV7-9
CASSLRGFTEAFF
TGTGCCAGCAGTTTAAGGGGTTTCACTGAAGCTTTCTTT
>TRBJ1-5|-|-|TRBV12-3/TRBV12-4
CASRGQLDQPQHF
TGTGCCAGCAGAGGACAGTTAGATCAGCCCCAGCATTTT
>TRBJ1-2|-|-|TRBV9
CASSVPGRGYTF
TGTGCCAGCAGCGTCCCGGGTCGTGGCTACACCTTC
>TRBJ2-7|-|many|TRBV10-3
CAISTGASYEQYF
TGTGCCATCAGCACCGGGGCTTCCTACGAGCAGTACTTC
>TRBJ2-7|-|-|TRBV5-1
CASSLIPGAAYNEQYF
TGCGCCAGCAGCTTGATCCCGGGAGCCGCCTACAATGAGCAGTACTTC
>TRBJ2-7|TRBD1|-|TRBV11-2
CASSLYYRDRNYNEQYF
TGTGCCAGCAGCTTATACTACCGGGACAGAAACTACAATGAGCAGTACTTC
>TRBJ1-1|TRBD1|few|TRBV6-1
CASSEPGQGNTEAFF
TGTGCCAGCAGTGAACCGGGACAGGGGAACACTGAAGCTTTCTTT
>TRBJ2-7|-|many|TRBV27
CASSSNTGYEQYF
TGTGCCAGCAGTTCCAATACAGGGTACGAGCAGTACTTC
>TRBJ2-3|TRBD1|few|TRBV3-1
CASSRVDRGREDTQYF
TGTGCCAGCAGCCGGGTAGACAGGGGGCGCGAAGATACGCAGTATTTT
>TRBJ2-3|-|few|TRBV3-1
CASSQDAGDTQYF
TGTGCCAGCAGCCAAGATGCGGGAGATACGCAGTATTTT
>TRBJ2-1|TRBD2|once|TRBV7-9
CASSLQSGRANEQFF
TGTGCCAGCAGCTTACAGAGCGGGAGGGCCAATGAGCAGTTCTTC
>TRBJ1-5|-|few|TRBV4-1
CASSQGPGDQPQHF
TGCGCCAGCAGCCAAGGCCCGGGGGATCAGCCCCAGCATTTT
>TRBJ2-5|-|-|TRBV11-2
CASSNTRYQETQYF
TGTGCCAGCAGCAATACTAGGTACCAAGAGACCCAGTACTTC
>TRBJ2-1|TRBD2|-|TRBV6-6
CASRTSDHEQFF
TGTGCCAGCAGGACTAGCGACCATGAGCAGTTCTTC
>TRBJ2-3|TRBD2|-|TRBV4-1
CASSQDGTSGGGTQYF
TGCGCCAGCAGCCAAGATGGGACTAGCGGGGGGGGTACGCAGTATTTT
>TRBJ2-7|TRBD1|few|TRBV3-1
CASSQGLLTGLDYEQYF
TGTGCCAGCAGCCAAGGATTATTGACAGGGTTGGACTACGAGCAGTACTTC
>TRBJ2-7|TRBD2|few|TRBV5-6
CASSFGRNSYEQYF
TGTGCCAGCAGCTTCGGGAGGAACTCCTACGAGCAGTACTTC
>TRBJ2-7|TRBD2|-|TRBV9
CASSVGSGSVYEQYF
TGTGCCAGCAGCGTAGGTAGCGGGAGTGTCTACGAGCAGTACTTC
>TRBJ2-1|-|-|TRBV14
CASSQDQGPYNEQFF
TGTGCCAGCAGCCAAGACCAGGGACCTTACAATGAGCAGTTCTTC
>TRBJ2-4|-|-|TRBV20-1
CGASVLGKNIQYF
TGCGGTGCTAGTGTCTTGGGCAAAAACATTCAGTACTTC
>TRBJ2-2|-|many|TRBV27
CASSFLTGELFF
TGCGCCAGCAGCTTTTTGACCGGGGAGCTGTTTTTT
>TRBJ1-2|TRBD1|once|TRBV20-1
CSARGRDSDINYGYTF
TGCAGTGCTAGAGGCCGGGACAGCGATATTAACTATGGCTACACCTTC
>TRBJ1-2|TRBD1|few|TRBV20-1
CSASPTGQGSGYTF
TGCAGTGCTAGTCCAACGGGACAGGGGAGCGGCTACACCTTC
>TRBJ2-3|TRBD1|-|TRBV4-1
CASSQEGGQGYTDTQYF
TGCGCCAGCAGCCAAGAGGGGGGACAGGGCTACACAGATACGCAGTATTTT
>TRBJ1-2|-|-|TRBV5-1
CASSLETDAANYGYTF
TGCGCCAGCAGCTTAGAGACGGACGCAGCTAACTATGGCTACACCTTC
>TRBJ2-1|TRBD2|few|TRBV11-2
CASSLTGTSGSSREQFF
TGTGCCAGCAGCTTAACCGGGACTAGCGGGAGTAGTCGTGAGCAGTTCTTC
>TRBJ2-3|-|-|TRBV13
CASLDRDSTDTQYF
TGTGCCAGCTTAGACAGGGACTCCACAGATACGCAGTATTTT
>TRBJ2-7|-|few|TRBV10-3
CAISDLSTDEQYF
TGTGCCATCAGTGATCTTAGTACGGATGAGCAGTACTTC
>TRBJ2-7|-|few|TRBV3-1
CASSRAVYYEQYF
TGTGCCAGCAGTCGAGCGGTTTACTACGAGCAGTACTTC
>TRBJ2-7|-|-|TRBV7-9
CASSPGSGTLRKWQYF
TGTGCCAGCAGCCCCGGGTCGGGCACCTTAAGGAAGTGGCAGTACTTC
>TRBJ1-6|TRBD1|-|TRBV5-1
CASTRGLADSPLHF
TGCGCCAGCACCAGGGGGCTCGCGGATTCACCCCTCCACTTT
>TRBJ2-1|-|-|TRBV28
CASRPEYNEQFF
TGTGCCAGCAGGCCGGAATACAATGAGCAGTTCTTC
>TRBJ2-1|TRBD2|many|TRBV4-1
CASSQDFGGLAGLEQFF
TGCGCCAGCAGCCAAGATTTTGGGGGACTAGCAGGCCTTGAGCAGTTCTTC
>TRBJ2-1|-|-|TRBV6-6
CASSLGPWGNEQFF
TGTGCCAGCAGCCTGGGCCCCTGGGGCAATGAGCAGTTCTTC
>TRBJ1-2|TRBD1|few|TRBV5-1
CASSWTLAGQGPFYGYTF
TGCGCCAGCAGCTGGACCCTTGCTGGACAGGGGCCGTTCTATGGTTACACCTTC
>TRBJ2-3|TRBD2|-|TRBV5-1
CASGGLKRGEKDTQYF
TGCGCCAGCGGAGGCCTCAAGCGGGGGGAAAAAGATACGCAGTATTTT
>TRBJ2-3|-|few|TRBV20-1
CSATSPPSTDTQYF
TGCAGTGCTACCTCCCCCCCCTCCACAGATACGCAGTATTTT
>TRBJ1-1|-|-|TRBV12-3/TRBV12-4
CASSLGSPGGGAFF
TGTGCCAGCAGTTTAGGGTCCCCGGGGGGGGGAGCTTTCTTT